This TCR beta chain is drawn from a study of blood T cell repertoires in COVID-19. Exposed enrollees had met someone with a PCR-confirmed or clinician-diagnosed COVID-19 case at some point within the 2 weeks before study entry. Assay used: immunoSEQ multiplex PCR; TCRdb lists only in-frame clones, some missing. The profile shows fewer than 250,000 clones, roughly 85% of them singletons. Germline lookup yields CDR1 MNHEY and CDR2 SMNVEV (reference sequence). Between the trimmed V and J ends, which lost 0 bases and 5 bases, there was a span of 17 bases. The CDR3 contains 17 residues. V gene TRBV27 combines with J gene TRBJ1-5; D is unclear. This clonotype was sampled from a woman in her 40s who had been exposed to COVID-19. The sequenced sample was PBMCs or T cells enriched from blood (not recorded which). CDR3 in DNA: TGTGCCAGCAGTTTATCGATCCCCTCCTACGGAGATCAGCCCCAGCATTTT. Encoded protein: CASSLSIPSYGDQPQHF.